What follows describes a single T cell receptor beta chain. The data originate from a study of blood T cell repertoires in COVID-19. The wider study: Researchers got acute and convalescent COVID-19 samples from the United States, Italy and Spain. T cells, B-cell-depleted T cells, or PBMCs supplied cDNA or gDNA.

Recruitment covered about two dozen US areas and drew participants whose ages spanned about 18 to 100 years. Data came from immunoSEQ multiplex PCR; TCRdb stores just in-frame clones and leaves some out. The sample yields about 250,000 clones, approximately 90% seen once. Germline-derived CDR1 and CDR2 are SGHTA and FQGNSA. The CDR3 is 17 residues long. The ends lost 3 bases at V and 0 bases at J; junction bases unmatched: 7. The J gene is TRBJ2-1, the V gene TRBV7-2, with 8 nucleotides matching TRBD2. Sequences were obtained from PBMCs or T cells enriched from blood (not recorded which). This TCR came from a middle-aged man who had recovered from COVID-19. The CDR3 spells CASSLAGGYSSYNEQFF. The CDR3 DNA follows: TGTGCCAGCAGCTTGGCGGGGGGCTACAGCTCCTACAATGAGCAGTTCTTC.